A selection of T cell receptor beta chains follows, all from one sample in a study of T cell responses to AZD1222 COVID-19 vaccine. TCRdb's table, derived via immunoSEQ multiplex PCR, lists solely in-frame clones and lacks some. Of around 87,000 clones listed, approximately 90% are singletons. Sequenced here: peripheral blood, sampled 28 days after the second AZD1222 dose. The source of these receptors is an adult who received the AZD1222 COVID-19 vaccine. Each CDR3 is given with its conserved first and last residue. A D gene is named only where the DNA matches it firmly. Clone size is stated in some rows and not others, as once, few, many or a class when expanded.

V	J	D	size	CDR3	DNA
TRBV27	TRBJ1-5	TRBD1	NA	CASSRQGALWPQHF	TGTGCCAGCAGTCGACAGGGGGCCCTCTGGCCCCAGCATTTT
TRBV7-2	TRBJ2-5	TRBD2	NA	CASSFNSGGAGETQYF	TGTGCCAGCAGCTTTAATAGCGGGGGGGCCGGGGAGACCCAGTACTTC
TRBV15	TRBJ2-3	NA	NA	CATSTGDYATDTQYF	TGTGCCACCAGCACCGGCGACTACGCGACAGATACGCAGTATTTT
TRBV5-1	TRBJ2-7	TRBD1	NA	CASSWDRETEQYF	TGCGCCAGCAGCTGGGACAGGGAGACCGAGCAGTACTTC
TRBV20-1	TRBJ1-2	NA	NA	CSASQAWGYTF	TGCAGTGCTAGCCAAGCCTGGGGCTACACCTTC
TRBV18	TRBJ2-2	NA	NA	CASSPRLNTGELFF	TGTGCCAGCTCACCACGGTTGAACACCGGGGAGCTGTTTTTT
TRBV7-2	TRBJ2-7	NA	few	CASSPLARDGNYEQYF	TGTGCCAGCAGCCCACTAGCCCGGGACGGTAACTACGAGCAGTACTTC
TRBV5-1	TRBJ2-1	TRBD2	NA	CASSLAGTSGRMHEQFF	TGCGCCAGCAGCTTGGCCGGGACTAGCGGGAGGATGCATGAGCAGTTCTTC
TRBV7-2	TRBJ1-6	NA	NA	CASSSSSGRSNSPLHF	TGTGCCAGCAGCTCATCCTCAGGGAGAAGCAATTCACCCCTCCACTTT
TRBV5-1	TRBJ2-1	TRBD2	NA	CASSLSLAGNEQFF	TGCGCCAGCAGCTTGTCACTAGCGGGCAATGAGCAGTTCTTC
TRBV12-3/TRBV12-4	TRBJ1-1	NA	NA	CASSLEGSTEAFF	TGTGCCAGCAGTTTAGAGGGTTCCACTGAAGCTTTCTTT
TRBV7-8	TRBJ1-5	NA	few	CASSLLGSGASNQPQHF	TGTGCCAGCAGCTTACTCGGGTCAGGGGCCTCCAATCAGCCCCAGCATTTT
TRBV5-1	TRBJ1-1	NA	NA	CASRGQPGDTEAFF	TGCGCCAGCAGAGGGCAGCCAGGGGACACTGAAGCTTTCTTT
TRBV3-1/TRBV3-2	TRBJ2-3	TRBD2	NA	CASRSSGGAHRKNVDTQYF	TGTGCCAGCAGGAGTAGCGGGGGGGCTCACCGAAAAAACGTGGATACGCAGTATTTT
TRBV25-1	TRBJ2-7	TRBD2	NA	CASSPTSGLGREQYF	TGTGCCAGCTCTCCAACGTCCGGACTAGGTAGGGAGCAGTACTTC
TRBV7-2	TRBJ2-1	NA	NA	CASSLGFSGGSSFF	TGTGCCAGCAGCTTAGGTTTTTCTGGAGGATCTTCGTTCTTC
TRBV27	TRBJ1-3	NA	NA	CASRTRGGNTIYF	TGTGCCAGCCGGACGAGGGGGGGAAACACCATATATTTT
TRBV6-4	TRBJ2-1	TRBD2	NA	CASSTSAYNEQFF	TGTGCCAGCAGTACTAGCGCCTACAATGAGCAGTTCTTC
TRBV19	TRBJ2-1	NA	NA	CASSDRGLGEQFF	TGTGCCAGTAGTGATCGGGGGCTGGGTGAGCAGTTCTTC
TRBV3-1/TRBV3-2	TRBJ2-5	TRBD2	once	CASSLSGGLETQYF	TGTGCCAGCAGCCTTAGCGGGGGGTTGGAGACCCAGTACTTC
TRBV25-1	TRBJ2-5	TRBD2	NA	CASNLAGEETQYF	TGTGCCAGCAACCTAGCGGGAGAAGAGACCCAGTACTTC
TRBV18	TRBJ1-5	NA	NA	CASSLKPTDGNQPQHF	TGTGCCAGCTCACTAAAACCAACAGACGGCAATCAGCCCCAGCATTTT
TRBV4-3	TRBJ1-3	NA	NA	CASSQDWGTSLWNTIYF	TGCGCCAGCAGCCAAGATTGGGGCACAAGCCTTTGGAACACCATATATTTT
TRBV6-5	TRBJ1-5	NA	NA	CASSRPGVDQPQHF	TGTGCCAGCAGCCGTCCAGGGGTAGATCAGCCCCAGCATTTT
TRBV11-2	TRBJ1-3	NA	NA	CASSLDRGESSGNTIYF	TGTGCCAGCAGCTTAGATCGGGGGGAAAGCTCTGGAAACACCATATATTTT
TRBV11-2	TRBJ1-2	TRBD1	NA	CASSKDRVGGYTF	TGTGCCAGCAGCAAGGACAGGGTCGGTGGCTACACCTTC
TRBV4-3	TRBJ2-1	TRBD1	medium-sized	CASSHTNHGDRVNEQFF	TGCGCCAGCAGCCACACAAACCATGGGGACAGGGTAAATGAGCAGTTCTTC
TRBV6-2/TRBV6-3	TRBJ2-3	TRBD2	few	CASSAASGGIDTQYF	TGTGCCAGCAGTGCAGCTAGCGGGGGGATTGATACGCAGTATTTT
TRBV7-2	TRBJ1-6	NA	NA	CASSLGGVHNSPLHF	TGTGCCAGCAGCTTAGGTGGGGTTCACAATTCACCCCTCCACTTT
TRBV15	TRBJ2-1	NA	once	CATSRDAPNNNEQFF	TGTGCCACCAGCAGAGATGCCCCAAATAACAATGAGCAGTTCTTC
TRBV15	TRBJ1-4	NA	NA	CATGQNLMGNEKLFF	TGTGCCACCGGACAGAACCTCATGGGTAATGAAAAACTGTTTTTT
TRBV9	TRBJ1-1	NA	NA	CASSVGQHTEAFF	TGTGCCAGCAGCGTAGGACAGCACACTGAAGCTTTCTTT
TRBV28	TRBJ1-5	TRBD1	once	CASRWTGNQPQHF	TGTGCCAGCAGATGGACAGGGAATCAGCCCCAGCATTTT
TRBV19	TRBJ2-4	NA	once	CASRQALAKNIQYF	TGTGCCAGTAGACAGGCCCTAGCCAAAAACATTCAGTACTTC
TRBV7-8	TRBJ2-2	NA	NA	CASSRGLTTGELFF	TGTGCCAGCAGCAGGGGTCTGACCACCGGGGAGCTGTTTTTT
TRBV5-1	TRBJ2-5	NA	NA	CASSLPGEKETQYF	TGCGCCAGCAGCTTGCCGGGGGAGAAAGAGACCCAGTACTTC
TRBV4-2	TRBJ2-3	NA	NA	CASSQDLGADTQYF	TGTGCCAGCAGCCAAGATCTCGGGGCAGATACGCAGTATTTT
TRBV6-2/TRBV6-3	TRBJ2-3	TRBD2	NA	CASSLLAGGFEDTQYF	TGTGCCAGCAGTTTATTAGCGGGAGGCTTCGAAGATACGCAGTATTTT
TRBV2	TRBJ2-1	TRBD1	NA	CASDRGGVSYNEQFF	TGTGCCAGCGACAGGGGAGGTGTTTCCTACAATGAGCAGTTCTTC
TRBV18	TRBJ2-1	TRBD2	NA	CASERSSGGHNEQFF	TGTGCCAGCGAGAGATCTAGCGGGGGGCACAATGAGCAGTTCTTC
TRBV6-5	TRBJ1-2	NA	once	CASSYGNYGYTF	TGTGCCAGCAGTTACGGAAACTATGGCTACACCTTC